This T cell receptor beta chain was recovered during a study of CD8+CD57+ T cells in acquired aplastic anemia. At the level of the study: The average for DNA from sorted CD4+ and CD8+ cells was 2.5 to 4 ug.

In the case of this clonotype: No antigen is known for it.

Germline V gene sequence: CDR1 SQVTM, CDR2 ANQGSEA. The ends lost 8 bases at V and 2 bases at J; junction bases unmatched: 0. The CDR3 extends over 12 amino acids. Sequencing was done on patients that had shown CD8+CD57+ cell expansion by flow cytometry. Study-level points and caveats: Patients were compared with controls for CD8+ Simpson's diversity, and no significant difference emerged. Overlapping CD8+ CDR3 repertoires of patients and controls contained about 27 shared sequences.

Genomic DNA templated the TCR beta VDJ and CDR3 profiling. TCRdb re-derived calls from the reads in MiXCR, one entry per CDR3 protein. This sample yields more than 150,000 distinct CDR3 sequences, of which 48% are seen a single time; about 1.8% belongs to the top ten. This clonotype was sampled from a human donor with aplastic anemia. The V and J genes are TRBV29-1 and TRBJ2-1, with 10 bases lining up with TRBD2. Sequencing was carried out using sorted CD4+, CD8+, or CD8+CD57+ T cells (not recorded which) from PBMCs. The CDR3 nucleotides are TGCAGCAGCGGGGGGGCCTACAATGAGCAGTTCTTC. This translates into CSSGGAYNEQFF.